This TCR beta chain was retrieved from a study of OX40 agonist ivuxolimab in advanced cancers. Study-level background: Ivuxolimab is an agonistic anti-OX40 (CD134) antibody, and patients were treated with it. Dose-escalation cases comprised hepatocellular carcinoma, melanoma, renal cell or head and neck cancer. Study observations and caveats: Among expanded peripheral T cells, antigen specificity went undetermined. At doses 0.1 to 3.0 mg/kg, CD4+ and CD8+ clones expanded.

The data were produced by immunoSEQ multiplex PCR, yet TCRdb's version contains in-frame clones alone and is incomplete. This table holds roughly 38,000 clones, roughly 80% found once. The sample holds one count of this clone. Its antigen remains unknown. CDR1 and CDR2 from the germline V gene are MDHEN and SYDVKM. CDR3 length: 11 residues. Trimming took 7 bases from V and 5 from J, leaving 9 bases between them. The sequence came from an adult with an advanced solid tumor such as melanoma, head and neck, liver or kidney cancer. This sample comprised CD4+ or CD8+ T cells sorted from blood, obtained in a trial of the OX40 agonist ivuxolimab. This chain joins TRBV28 and TRBJ2-7, with D hard to call. CDR3 residues: CASTTEHEQYF. In nucleotides, the CDR3 is TGTGCCAGCACCACCGAGCACGAGCAGTACTTC.